This T cell receptor (beta chain) was captured in a study of regulatory T cells in long-lasting Graves disease. Germline-derived CDR1 and CDR2 are MGHRA and YSYEKL. The junction had 3 bases not matched to a gene; V was cut back by 1 base and J by 7 bases. This CDR3 is built from 14 residues. The time point here: newly diagnosed GD, antithyroid drugs for less than 3 months. PBMC-derived RNA was used for the TCR library. Researchers made TCR beta libraries by using iRepertoire HTBI primers and running Arm-PCR on CDR3 regions. TCRdb redid the calling of the multiplex PCR reads with MiXCR, one entry per CDR3 protein. The data contain fewer than 650,000 distinct CDR3 sequences, about 16% of them singletons. This clonotype was found a few times. These records were also assigned to another study, of T cells in Graves' hyperthyroidism and ophthalmopathy. As that report states: Primed by the HTBI set, a first-round RT-PCR was run on the TCR CDR3. Most thyroid clonotypes with frequency above 0.001 were detected in blood.

Source: peripheral blood mononuclear cells (PBMCs), taken at new diagnosis, from a patient treated with antithyroid drugs. The source is a man between 18 and 29 years old with Graves disease. J is TRBJ2-1 and V is TRBV4-1, with 8 bases identical to TRBD2. The CDR3 DNA is TGCGCCAGCAGCCAAGTAGGGACTAGAAATGAGCAGTTCTTC. Protein: CASSQVGTRNEQFF.